Presented here are 20 T cell receptor beta chains from one specimen sequenced in a study of control samples from healthy donors and cancer patients (TCRdb year 2020). Libraries were made using the immunoSEQ multiplex PCR assay. Imported from immuneACCESS, the table was reduced by TCRdb to in-frame sequences with V and J called. These copies leave out some clones; in studies compared against another copy, an unresolved V gene accounts for under half, and the cause of the remainder is not known. Recorded for this sample are about 80,000 clones; around nine tenths of them occurred a single time. The ten largest account for around 5.8% of the sample. Specimen: blood. Every receptor here comes from a man in his fifties in good health.

The V call is TRBV12-3 or TRBV12-4, the J call TRBJ1-1, with 9 bases identical to TRBD1. V lost 7 bases, J lost 6 bases, and 6 bases stayed unmatched. This CDR3 contains 13 residues. CDR3 sequence reads: CASTLGQGSEAFF. The CDR3, as DNA: TGTGCCAGCACCTTGGGACAGGGCTCTGAAGCTTTCTTT.

This chain connects TRBV7-2 to TRBJ1-2; D might be TRBD1 (6 bases). The CDR3 covers 14 residues. Germline V lookup: CDR1 SGHTA, CDR2 FQGNSA. V was cut by 5 bases and J by 2 bases, with 12 bases left in between. In DNA, the CDR3 is TGTGCCAGCAGCAGAGACAGGCCGAACTATGGCTACACCTTC. This translates into CASSRDRPNYGYTF.

The chain couples TRBV27 to TRBJ2-2; D is ambiguous. There are 16 residues in the CDR3. Trimming left V 3 bases short and J 0 bases short, with 11 bases between. Germline CDR1 MNHEY, CDR2 SMNVEV (reference sequence). CDR3: CASSFSTPANTGELFF. The CDR3 DNA reads as TGTGCCAGCAGTTTTTCGACACCAGCGAACACCGGGGAGCTGTTTTTT.

The genes are TRBV19 and TRBJ2-5; 7 positions agree with TRBD2. The trim removed 3 bases at V and 2 bases at J, leaving 6 bases unmatched. The germline gives CDR1 LNHDA, CDR2 SQIVND (reference sequence). There are 15 residues in the CDR3. CDR3 coding DNA: TGTGCCAGTAGTATTTGGGGGGGAGATCAAGAGACCCAGTACTTC. This translates into CASSIWGGDQETQYF.

There are a few counts of this clone. The CDR3 loop reads CASSVTSGEYNEQFF. As DNA, the CDR3 is TGCGCCAGCAGCGTGACTAGCGGGGAATACAATGAGCAGTTCTTC. The rearrangement uses TRBV5-1 and TRBJ2-1, with 11 bases fitting TRBD2. CDR3 length: 15 residues. Germline V gene data show CDR1 as SGHRS and CDR2 as YFSETQ. Trimming removed 4 bases from V and 4 bases from J; junction bases left unmatched: 4.

This clone was detected only a few times. V is TRBV14 and J is TRBJ2-3; 7 bases agree with TRBD2. V lost 4 bases and J lost 1; bases outside the gene matches: 8. Germline CDR1 is SGHDN and CDR2 is FVKESK. There are 16 residues in the CDR3. CDR3 sequence reads: CASSPMRAGGTDTQYF. The CDR3 coding sequence is TGTGCCAGCAGCCCAATGCGGGCGGGGGGCACAGATACGCAGTATTTT.

V gene TRBV9 combines with J gene TRBJ1-1; D perhaps matches TRBD1 (6 bases). Trimming removed 3 bases at V and 7 bases at J, with 16 bases between. This CDR3 comprises 14 residues. The V gene's germline CDR1 is SGDLS and CDR2 YYNGEE. The CDR3 region is CASSAIPTGVEAFF. CDR3 nucleotide sequence: TGTGCCAGCAGCGCCATCCCGACAGGCGTTGAAGCTTTCTTT. The full variable domain, in which reference TRBV9 and TRBJ1-1 provide the parts outside the CDR3, is DSGVTQTPKHLITATGQRVTLRCSPRSGDLSVYWYQQSLDQGLQFLIQYYNGEERAKGNILERFSAQQFPDLHSELNLSSLELGDSALYFCASSAIPTGVEAFFGQGTRLTVV.

This rearrangement joins TRBV28 to TRBJ2-7; tentatively, D is TRBD1 or TRBD2 (6 bases each). V was cut by 8 bases and J by 6 bases, with 23 bases left in between. This CDR3 has 15 residues. CDR1 and CDR2 from the germline V gene are MDHEN and SYDVKM. CDR3 loop: CASQIGGSGWGEQYF. The CDR3 DNA is TGTGCCAGCCAAATAGGGGGGTCGGGGTGGGGCGAGCAGTACTTC.

The rearrangement links TRBV5-6 to TRBJ2-2, with D hard to call. The V end was cut by 1 base, the J end by 8 bases, with 12 bases between. Germline loops: CDR1 SGHDT, CDR2 YYEEEE. The CDR3 totals 14 residues. The CDR3 reads CASSLSSAGGELFF. In DNA form, the CDR3 reads TGTGCCAGCAGCTTGTCGAGCGCTGGGGGGGAGCTGTTTTTT.

This chain joins TRBV2 and TRBJ1-1; 8 bases map to TRBD1. Germline values: CDR1 SNHLY, CDR2 FYNNEI. This CDR3 region has 13 residues. After removal of 10 bases from V and 5 bases from J, the junction contained 9 bases not matched to a gene. This chain's CDR3 is CATRGPGKTEAFF. CDR3 DNA: TGTGCCACCAGGGGGCCCGGGAAAACTGAAGCTTTCTTT.

This clone was detected only once. The chain has TRBV28 and TRBJ2-1; D is possibly TRBD1 or TRBD2 (6 bases each). This CDR3 spans 14 amino acids. Germline lookup yields CDR1 MDHEN and CDR2 SYDVKM. V dropped 8 bases and J dropped 7 bases, with 18 bases sitting between them. CDR3 region: CASLRGAPRNEQFF. The CDR3 nucleotides are TGTGCCAGCCTAAGGGGGGCCCCGAGAAATGAGCAGTTCTTC. Complete variable domain (other parts from reference TRBV28 and TRBJ2-1): DVKVTQSSRYLVKRTGEKVFLECVQDMDHENMFWYRQDPGLGLRLIYFSYDVKMKEKGDIPEGYSVSREKKERFSLILESASTNQTSMYLCASLRGAPRNEQFFGPGTRLTVL.

The chain couples TRBV30 to TRBJ1-4; no reliable D call. Germline V gene lookup returns CDR1 GTSNPN and CDR2 SVGIG (reference sequence). CDR3 size: 15 residues. Trimming pared 2 bases from V and 3 bases from J, leaving 13 bases between. The CDR3 region is CAWSRGFGANEKLFF. The CDR3 coding sequence is TGTGCCTGGAGTCGGGGATTTGGGGCTAATGAAAAACTGTTTTTT. The whole variable domain, filled in from reference TRBV30 and TRBJ1-4, reads SQTIHQWPATLVQPVGSPLSLECTVEGTSNPNLYWYRQAAGRGLQLLFYSVGIGQISSEVPQNLSASRPQDRQFILSSKKLLLSDSGFYLCAWSRGFGANEKLFFGSGTQLSVL.

The chain joins TRBV5-1 to TRBJ2-7; 8 bases fit TRBD1. After removal of 4 bases from V and 7 bases from J, the junction contained 7 bases not matched to a gene. Germline assignment: CDR1 SGHRS and CDR2 YFSETQ. The CDR3 is 13 residues long. The CDR3 coding sequence is TGCGCCAGCAGCCCAAGGACAGGGCGGGAGCAGTACTTC. Protein sequence: CASSPRTGREQYF.

This chain links TRBV6-5 with TRBJ1-5; no reliable D call. The CDR3 has 13 amino acids. Trimming cost V 0 bases and J 1 base, with 1 base left between them. Germline lookup yields CDR1 MNHEY and CDR2 SVGAGI. CDR3 coding DNA: TGTGCCAGCAGTTACTCGAGCAATCAGCCCCAGCATTTT. Translating gives CASSYSSNQPQHF.

The genes are TRBV4-2 and TRBJ2-3, with TRBD2 matching over 11 bases. The CDR3 is 17 residues long. Germline values: CDR1 LGHNA, CDR2 YNFKEQ. After removal of 3 bases from V and 5 bases from J, the junction contained 10 bases not matched to a gene. The CDR3 DNA reads TGTGCCAGCAGCCACTCGGGTAGCGGGGGGGCGGGAGATACGCAGTATTTT. Protein product: CASSHSGSGGAGDTQYF.

This sequence joins TRBV16 and TRBJ1-5, with D hard to call. Trimming took 0 bases from V and 1 from J, leaving 7 bases between them. CDR3 length: 15 amino acids. Germline V gives CDR1 KGHSY, CDR2 FQNENV. CDR3 in DNA: TGTGCCAGCAGCCAATCGCGCGTAAGCAATCAGCCCCAGCATTTT. This codes for CASSQSRVSNQPQHF. The full variable domain, completed using reference TRBV16 and TRBJ1-5, is GEEVAQTPKHLVRGEGQKAKLYCAPIKGHSYVFWYQQVLKNEFKFLISFQNENVFDETGMPKERFSAKCLPNSPCSLEIQATKLEDSAVYFCASSQSRVSNQPQHFGDGTRLSIL.

This sequence joins TRBV4-1 and TRBJ1-1; possibly TRBD1 for D (5 bases). Trimming cost V 2 bases and J 1 base, with 14 bases left between them. CDR1 and CDR2 from the germline V gene are MGHRA and YSYEKL. The length of the CDR3 is 16 residues. DNA of the CDR3: TGCGCCAGCAGCCAACTAGGAACAGGTCGGAACACTGAAGCTTTCTTT. Its translation: CASSQLGTGRNTEAFF.

The gene calls are TRBV9 and TRBJ2-5; TRBD2 might be the D (7 bases). Trimming took off 0 bases at V and 5 bases at J, with 11 bases between the two ends. The CDR3 is 14 amino acids. The germline gives CDR1 SGDLS, CDR2 YYNGEE. The CDR3 sequence is CASSVAGGQETQYF. The CDR3 DNA follows: TGTGCCAGCAGCGTAGCGGGGGGCCAGGAGACCCAGTACTTC.

The chain is built from TRBV12-3 or TRBV12-4 and TRBJ2-3; TRBD2 aligns across 12 bases. Trimming took 11 bases from V and 6 from J; bases not matched to a gene: 6. The length of the CDR3 is 13 residues. For the CDR3, the DNA is TGTGCCGGAAAGACTAGCGGGGGCGATACGCAGTATTTT. It specifies CAGKTSGGDTQYF.

This chain links TRBV18 with TRBJ2-5, with 9 bases matching TRBD1. Germline CDR1 reads KGHSH; CDR2 reads LQKENI. The V and J ends lost 1 base and 5 bases, in that order; junction bases with no gene match: 11. This CDR3 region has 17 residues. The CDR3 DNA reads TGTGCCAGCTCACCACTAGCGCCGGGACAGGGAAGGGAGACCCAGTACTTC. Translating it yields CASSPLAPGQGRETQYF.